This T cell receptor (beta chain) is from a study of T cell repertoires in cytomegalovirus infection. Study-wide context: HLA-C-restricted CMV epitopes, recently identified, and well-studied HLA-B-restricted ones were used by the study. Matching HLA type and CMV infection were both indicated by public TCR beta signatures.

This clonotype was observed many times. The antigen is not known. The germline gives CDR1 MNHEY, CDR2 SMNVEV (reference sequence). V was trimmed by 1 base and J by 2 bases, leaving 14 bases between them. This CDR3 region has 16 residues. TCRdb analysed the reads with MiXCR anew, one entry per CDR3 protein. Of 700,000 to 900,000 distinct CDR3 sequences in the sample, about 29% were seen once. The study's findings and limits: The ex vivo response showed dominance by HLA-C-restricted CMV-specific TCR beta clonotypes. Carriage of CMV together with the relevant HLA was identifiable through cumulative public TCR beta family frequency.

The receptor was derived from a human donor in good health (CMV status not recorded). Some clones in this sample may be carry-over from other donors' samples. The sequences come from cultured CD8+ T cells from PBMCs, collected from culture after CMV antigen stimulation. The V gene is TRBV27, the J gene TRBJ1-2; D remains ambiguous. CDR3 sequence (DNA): TGTGCCAGCAGTTTATTCTATGGGAGAAGGAACTATGGCTACACCTTC. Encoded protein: CASSLFYGRRNYGYTF.